The source of this TCR beta chain is a study of blood T cell repertoires in COVID-19. Study-level information: T cells, B-cell-depleted T cells, or PBMCs supplied cDNA or gDNA.

The CDR3 covers 17 residues. The V gene's germline CDR1 is SNHLY and CDR2 FYNNEI. The V segment lost 6 bases and the J segment 6 bases; nucleotides outside the gene matches: 10. Profiled with immunoSEQ multiplex PCR; TCRdb holds only in-frame clones, not every one. The repertoire holds over 400,000 clones, with roughly nine tenths as singletons. The sample consisted of peripheral blood. The TCR originated in a woman aged 50 to 60 with COVID-19, enrolled during active disease. This sequence joins TRBV2 and TRBJ2-3; 15 positions agree with TRBD2. CDR3 sequence: CASRSQPGLAGGDTQYF. In nucleotides, the CDR3 is TGTGCCAGCAGATCTCAACCCGGACTAGCGGGGGGGGATACGCAGTATTTT.